This TCR beta chain originates from a study of fetal regulatory T cell absence and autoimmunity. TCRdb's copy holds only in-frame clones and misses some; the assay was immunoSEQ multiplex PCR. The data hold 95,000 or so clones, with 72% observed a single time. This TCR was recovered from a male donor with IPEX syndrome. Sequences were obtained from pancreas tissue.

The DNA for the CDR3 is TGCGCCAGCAGCCCAGCGGGAGTCGGCTCTCAAGAGACCCAGTACTTC. This sequence encodes CASSPAGVGSQETQYF. The chain uses TRBV4-1 and TRBJ2-5; 8 bases are a match to TRBD2. The CDR3 consists of 16 residues. The V gene end was trimmed by 4 bases and the J gene end by 2 bases; junction bases not matched to a gene: 9. CDR1 MGHRA and CDR2 YSYEKL come from the germline V gene.